This T cell receptor (beta chain) was retrieved from a study of T-cell reconstitution after alpha-beta-depleted transplantation in children (dated by TCRdb to 2016 to 2018). Regarding the complete study: T-cell immune reconstitution after TCRalphabeta/CD19-depleted allogeneic hematopoietic cell transplantation in children was quantitatively tracked in the study by means of TCR repertoire profiling.

This clonotype was observed a few times. It has no known antigen specificity. Base qualities are missing; no much larger clone stands one base away. The treatment or condition label, read with the paper, signifies: allogeneic hematopoietic cell transplantation with graft depleted of TCRalphabeta T cells and CD19 B cells. The children who served as transplant recipients had been given grafts of TCRalphabeta/CD19-depleted allogeneic hematopoietic cells. The library was made by PCR. Sequencing was performed on an Illumina HiSeq 2500. To normalize quantification of the TCRbeta repertoire, the TCR libraries were built with molecular barcoding that relied on unique molecular identifiers. TCRdb ran its own pipeline on the public reads, namely fastp trimming at Q25 and MiXCR clone calling, and kept in-frame beta chains. Rows are unified per CDR3 protein, each entry keeping the most common DNA and genes. The sample table shows 600,000 to 700,000 distinct CDR3 sequences, and over 10% are seen once. The ten largest clones represent 0.79% of the sample.

CDR1 KGHSH and CDR2 LQKENI were looked up in the germline V gene. Inclusive of the bounding cysteine and phenylalanine, the CDR3 is 14 residues long. Of the read, only the CDR3 DNA is kept; its 42 bases are in frame from base 1. V was cut back by 2 bases and J by 5 bases, leaving a gap of 10 bases between them. Study-wide conclusions, independent of this receptor: Over subsequent months, a decline in hyperexpanded clone frequencies was noted, and after one year, T-cell counts and TCRbeta diversity were mostly ascribed to newly produced T cells. The apparently early recovery of alphabetaT-cell counts about two months after transplant reportedly depended on only several hundred rapidly expanded clones that came from non-depleted graft cells. In some patients, the high TCRbeta diversity seen at day 60 was put down to recipient T cells and intrathymic progenitors that had survived conditioning.

The rearrangement combines TRBV18 with TRBJ1-5; TRBD1 is possibly the D segment (5 matching bases). This TCR was recovered from a girl aged 2 to 9 with congenital amegakaryocytic thrombocytopenia, due to receive a stem cell transplant. Source: PBMCs, taken before TCRalphabeta/CD19-depleted stem cell transplant. The DNA is TGTGCCAGCTCACCAGGGGCAAAGGATCAGCCCCAGCATTTT. Translation gives CASSPGAKDQPQHF. Reference TRBV18 and TRBJ1-5 proteins supply the regions before and after the CDR3; the full variable domain is: NAGVMQNPRHLVRRRGQEARLRCSPMKGHSHVYWYRQLPEEGLKFMVYLQKENIIDESGMPKERFSAEFPKEGPSILRIQQVVRGDSAAYFCASSPGAKDQPQHFGDGTRLSIL.